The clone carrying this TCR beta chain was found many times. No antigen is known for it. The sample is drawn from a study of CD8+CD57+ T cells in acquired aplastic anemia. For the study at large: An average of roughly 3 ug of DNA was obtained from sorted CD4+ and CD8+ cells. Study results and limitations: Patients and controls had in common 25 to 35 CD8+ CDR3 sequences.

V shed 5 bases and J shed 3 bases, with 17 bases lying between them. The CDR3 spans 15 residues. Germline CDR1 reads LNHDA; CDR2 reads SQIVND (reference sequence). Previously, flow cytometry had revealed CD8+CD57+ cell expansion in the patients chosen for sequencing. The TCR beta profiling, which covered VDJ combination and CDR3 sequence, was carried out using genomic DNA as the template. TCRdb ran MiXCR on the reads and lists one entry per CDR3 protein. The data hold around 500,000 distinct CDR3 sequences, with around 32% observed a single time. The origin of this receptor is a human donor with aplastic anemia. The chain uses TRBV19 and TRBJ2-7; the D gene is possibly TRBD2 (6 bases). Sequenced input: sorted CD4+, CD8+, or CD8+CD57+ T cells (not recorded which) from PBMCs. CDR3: CASSDGGGGNYEQYF. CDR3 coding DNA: TGTGCCAGTAGTGACGGGGGTGGTGGGAACTACGAGCAGTACTTC.